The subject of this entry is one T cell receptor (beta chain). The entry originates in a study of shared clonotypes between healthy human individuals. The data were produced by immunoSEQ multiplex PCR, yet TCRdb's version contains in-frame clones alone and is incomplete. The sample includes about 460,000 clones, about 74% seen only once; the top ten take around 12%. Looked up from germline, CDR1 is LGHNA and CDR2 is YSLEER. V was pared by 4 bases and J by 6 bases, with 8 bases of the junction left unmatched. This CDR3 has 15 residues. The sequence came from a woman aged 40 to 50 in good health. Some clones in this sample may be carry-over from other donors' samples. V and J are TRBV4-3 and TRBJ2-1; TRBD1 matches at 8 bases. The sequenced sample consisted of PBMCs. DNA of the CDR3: TGCGCCAGCAGCCGAGGGAGGACAGGGCCCAATGAGCAGTTCTTC. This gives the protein CASSRGRTGPNEQFF.